The 17 T cell receptor beta chains in this list originate from one sample, sequenced in a study of T cells expressing NK-cell markers (TCRdb year 2020). Libraries were built with 5' RACE. Sequencing was carried out with an Illumina HiSeq 2000. TCRdb reprocessed the reads, reporting each CDR3 protein sequence once and no DNA. The sample's clone listing holds hundreds of thousands of distinct CDR3 sequences. Approximately 7% of the sample is taken by the ten largest. Material: blood T cells: a sorted CD56 or NKG2C T cell subset, CD4+ or CD8+ T cells, or bulk PBMC T cells (not recorded which). The receptors stem from a woman aged 18-70 years in good health.

The chain is built from TRBV7-9 and TRBJ2-4; TCRdb selects TRBD2, and the lack of DNA leaves this call unchecked. The germline CDR1 and CDR2 sequences are SEHNR and FQNEAQ (reference sequence). The CDR3 sequence is 15 residues long. This CDR3 is CASAAEGAAKNIQYF. The full variable domain, completed using reference TRBV7-9 and TRBJ2-4, is DTGVSQNPRHKITKRGQNVTFRCDPISEHNRLYWYRQTLGQGPEFLTYFQNEAQLEKSRLLSDRFSAERPKGSFSTLEIQRTEQGDSAMYLCASAAEGAAKNIQYFGAGTRLSVL.

CDR3 in amino acids: CASSLGFGGEQFF. The chain links TRBV7-3 to TRBJ2-1. Germline V CDR1 and CDR2: SGHTA, FQGTGA. The CDR3 is 13 amino acids.

J is TRBJ2-1 and V is TRBV12-3 or TRBV12-4. This CDR3 is 12 amino acids long. This CDR3 is CASSKTKIEQFF.

This chain links TRBV25-1 with TRBJ1-6; TCRdb's D gene call, TRBD1, goes unchecked for lack of DNA. CDR3 length: 14 amino acids. Germline V lookup: CDR1 MGHDK, CDR2 SYGVNS. CDR3 loop: CASSDHRVRSPLHF. Full variable domain (outside the CDR3, taken from reference TRBV25-1 and TRBJ1-6): EADIYQTPRYLVIGTGKKITLECSQTMGHDKMYWYQQDPGMELHLIHYSYGVNSTEKGDLSSESTVSRIRTEHFPLTLESARPSHTSQYLCASSDHRVRSPLHFGNGTRLTVT.

The chain recombines TRBV28 with TRBJ2-1. The CDR3 covers 13 residues. Germline-derived CDR1 and CDR2 are MDHEN and SYDVKM. The CDR3 here is CASSLFGNNEQFF.

V is TRBV9 and J is TRBJ2-7. The CDR3 covers 16 residues. In germline, CDR1 is SGDLS, CDR2 YYNGEE. The CDR3 is CASSVGALDLYYEQYF.

This chain connects TRBV27 to TRBJ2-2. This CDR3 region has 14 residues. CDR1 is MNHEY and CDR2 is SMNVEV in the germline V gene (reference sequence). CDR3 sequence: CASSAFSGTGELFF.

CDR3 protein: CASSLKVPYGQPQHF. This chain uses TRBV6-2 or TRBV6-3 with TRBJ1-5. The CDR3 is made up of 15 amino acids. Germline-derived CDR1 and CDR2 are MNHEY and SVGEGT.

The chain couples TRBV6-1 to TRBJ1-3. CDR3 length: 13 residues. CDR1 is MNHNS and CDR2 is SASEGT in the germline V gene. This CDR3 is CASSEGPGNTIYF.

The chain employs TRBV20-1 and TRBJ2-2; lacking DNA, the TRBD2 call made by TCRdb goes unchecked. The CDR3 loop spans 16 amino acids. CDR1 and CDR2 (germline): DFQATT, SNEGSKA (reference sequence). The CDR3: CSASAGGTPNTGELFF.

The CDR3 sequence is CASSGNREDTGELFF. The rearrangement links TRBV5-1 to TRBJ2-2; no DNA is available, so the TRBD1 call from TCRdb remains unchecked. Germline V gene data show CDR1 as SGHRS and CDR2 as YFSETQ. The CDR3 consists of 15 residues.

This CDR3 is CASSQDPRGGEQFF. The rearrangement joins TRBV4-3 to TRBJ2-1; lacking DNA, the TRBD1 call made by TCRdb goes unchecked. This CDR3 has 14 residues. The V gene's germline CDR1 is LGHNA and CDR2 YSLEER.

V is TRBV27 and J is TRBJ2-7; TCRdb names TRBD1, which stays unverified in the absence of DNA. Germline CDR1 is MNHEY and CDR2 is SMNVEV (reference sequence). The CDR3 loop spans 18 amino acids. The CDR3 loop is CASARDRVMGPDLYEQYF.

The chain uses TRBV4-2 and TRBJ2-1; TCRdb indicates TRBD1, and absent DNA this call remains unverified. Germline values: CDR1 LGHNA, CDR2 YNFKEQ. This CDR3 region has 12 residues. CDR3 loop: CASSPTGREQFF.

This chain links TRBV7-9 with TRBJ2-1. CDR3 size: 12 residues. Germline V lookup: CDR1 SEHNR, CDR2 FQNEAQ (reference sequence). This CDR3 reads CASSSIYNEQFF.

V is TRBV29-1 and J is TRBJ2-7; lacking DNA, the TRBD1 call made by TCRdb goes unchecked. Germline V lookup: CDR1 SQVTM, CDR2 ANQGSEA. This CDR3 is built from 14 residues. The CDR3 here is CSVYPQGALYEQYF.

The CDR3 region is CSVVGGYEQYF. This chain joins TRBV29-1 and TRBJ2-7; as DNA is missing, the TRBD1 call by TCRdb cannot be tested. The CDR3 has 11 residues. Germline CDR1 is SQVTM and CDR2 is ANQGSEA.